The TCR beta chain under discussion was sequenced for a study of human T cells and chemical hapten exposure. TCRdb recomputed calls from the RACE reads with MiXCR, one row per CDR3 protein. Among approximately 180,000 distinct CDR3 sequences, about 31% were seen once, and the ten largest hold less than 3%. This clonotype was counted only a few times. Germline-derived CDR1 and CDR2 are LGHDT and YNNKEL (reference sequence). V was cut by 0 bases and J by 1 base, with 9 bases left in between. The CDR3 has 15 amino acids. Regarding time point: pre-sensitization, week 0. Regarding treatment: therapeutic diphenylcyclopropenone sensitization with weekly scalp DPC.

The sample in question was whole blood, obtained in connection with sensitization to the hapten diphenylcyclopropenone (DPC). The clonotype comes from a woman in her twenties or thirties with alopecia areata. Some clones in this sample may be carry-over from other donors' samples. The V and J genes are TRBV3-1 and TRBJ1-2; D gene ambiguous. The CDR3 here is CASSQDRMGNYGYTF. The CDR3 DNA follows: TGTGCCAGCAGCCAAGATCGGATGGGTAACTATGGCTACACCTTC.